The present T cell receptor (beta chain) was sequenced within a study of CD8 T cells in Susac syndrome. Points from the study as a whole: Acknowledgment was made by the study that its TCR sequencing and HLA analysis involved a relatively small number of individuals.

About this clonotype: Its antigen is not identified.

The CDR3 has 16 amino acids. Trimming removed 1 base at V and 0 bases at J, with 13 bases between. CDR1 is GTSNPN, CDR2 SVGIG, per germline (reference sequence). Sequencing of TCR beta was performed on blood CD8+ and CD4+ T cells. Random hexamers primed reverse transcription of about 0.45 to 1 ug RNA. The method of amplification for TCR beta CDR3 was immunoSEQ multiplex PCR, covering 54 Vbeta and 13 Jbeta. TCRdb ran MiXCR on the immunoSEQ multiplex PCR reads and lists one entry per CDR3 protein. The sample holds under 350,000 distinct CDR3 sequences, about 90% seen once. The source is a human donor with multiple sclerosis. Sequences were obtained from CD4+ T cells from PBMCs. The chain is built from TRBV30 and TRBJ1-5; D uncertain. CDR3 sequence: CAWSANGVYSNQPQHF. CDR3 nucleotide sequence: TGTGCCTGGAGTGCCAATGGGGTTTATAGCAATCAGCCCCAGCATTTT.